This TCR beta chain was recorded in a study of T cell responses to AZD1222 COVID-19 vaccine. Overall study results and limits: Researchers report vaccine-associated CD4 TCRs spanning spike, with dominance at 160-218 and 743-854. Nearly half of spike-specific TCRs reportedly target variant regions that are unmutated in the B.1.351 and B.1.1.7 variants. Breadth and depth of Spike-specific TCRs rose after two AZD1222 doses.

Sequencing was performed with immunoSEQ multiplex PCR; in TCRdb, only in-frame clones are kept and a portion is missing. The sample carries about 97,000 clones, 85% to 90% recorded once. After removal of 4 bases from V and 1 base from J, the junction contained 4 bases not matched to a gene. CDR3 size: 15 residues. The germline V gene encodes CDR1 SGHVS and CDR2 FQNEAQ. A word on this clone: Its specificity is unknown.

The TCR was taken from an adult in good health. This specimen was peripheral blood, taken on day 0 of AZD1222 vaccination. The chain is built from TRBV7-8 and TRBJ1-1; 9 bases match TRBD1. CDR3 in amino acids: CASSSGQGKNTEAFF. Here the CDR3 DNA reads TGTGCCAGCAGCTCTGGACAGGGGAAGAACACTGAAGCTTTCTTT. The full variable domain, with the rest looked up from reference TRBV7-8 and TRBJ1-1, is GAGVSQSPRYKVAKRGQDVALRCDPISGHVSLFWYQQALGQGPEFLTYFQNEAQLDKSGLPSDRFFAERPEGSVSTLKIQRTQQEDSAVYLCASSSGQGKNTEAFFGQGTRLTVV.